This is a list of T cell receptor beta chains from one sample in a study of blood T cell repertoires in COVID-19. Measured with immunoSEQ multiplex PCR; TCRdb has only the in-frame clones, and not every one. This sample has under 200,000 clones; roughly three quarters occur once, and the top ten carry nearly 6%. Input material: peripheral blood. The receptors were sampled from a woman between 40 and 55 years old with COVID-19, enrolled during active disease. The CDR3 runs from the conserved cysteine through the conserved F or W. D genes are given only for firm matches. For some rows the clone size is stated as once, few or many, or as a class when expanded; others skip it.

j_gene | len | abundance | v_gene | d_gene | CDR3aa | CDR3nt
TRBJ1-3 | 18 | - | TRBV4-2 | - | CASSQDQGGIGSGNTIYF | TGTGCCAGCAGCCAAGATCAGGGAGGGATAGGTTCTGGAAACACCATATATTTT
TRBJ2-1 | 13 | once | TRBV11-3 | - | CASSPLGGHEQFF | TGTGCCAGCAGCCCACTTGGGGGCCATGAGCAGTTCTTC
TRBJ2-1 | 12 | - | TRBV6-5 | - | CASTRDFNEQFF | TGTGCCAGCACGAGGGATTTTAATGAGCAGTTCTTC
TRBJ2-1 | 15 | - | TRBV15 | - | CATRSRAGAHNEQFF | TGTGCCACCAGATCCCGGGCGGGGGCCCACAATGAGCAGTTCTTC
TRBJ1-2 | 16 | - | TRBV4-2 | TRBD1 | CASSQEGGTGNYGYTF | TGTGCCAGCAGCCAAGAAGGGGGGACAGGGAACTATGGCTACACCTTC
TRBJ2-7 | 16 | - | TRBV7-8 | TRBD2 | CASGLSGVAGTGEQYF | TGTGCCAGCGGATTAAGCGGAGTAGCGGGAACGGGGGAGCAGTACTTC
TRBJ1-3 | 16 | - | TRBV11-2 | - | CASSSLGDSSGNTIYF | TGTGCCAGCAGCTCACTCGGAGACAGCTCTGGAAACACCATATATTTT
TRBJ2-3 | 19 | - | TRBV11-2 | - | CASSRGDIQGGLDADTQYF | TGTGCCAGCAGCCGAGGGGACATCCAGGGTGGGTTGGACGCAGATACGCAGTATTTT
TRBJ1-2 | 15 | - | TRBV4-1 | TRBD1 | CASSQGGDSAYGYTF | TGCGCCAGCAGCCAAGGTGGGGACAGCGCATATGGCTACACCTTC
TRBJ2-3 | 20 | few | TRBV9 | TRBD2 | CASSATGTSGARWSTDTQYF | TGTGCCAGCAGCGCTACCGGGACTAGCGGGGCGAGATGGAGCACAGATACGCAGTATTTT
TRBJ1-2 | 13 | - | TRBV27 | - | CASAGKINYGYTF | TGTGCCAGCGCAGGGAAAATTAACTATGGCTACACCTTC
TRBJ1-1 | 16 | few | TRBV4-1 | - | CASSSVAPGGNTEAFF | TGCGCCAGCAGCTCCGTCGCCCCCGGGGGTAACACTGAAGCTTTCTTT
TRBJ1-2 | 16 | - | TRBV7-8 | - | CASRGTPKGGNDGYTF | TGTGCCAGCAGGGGGACACCCAAAGGGGGTAATGATGGCTACACCTTC
TRBJ2-1 | 15 | - | TRBV6-6 | - | CASSRVRSSYNEQFF | TGTGCCAGCAGCCGTGTCCGGAGCTCCTACAATGAGCAGTTCTTC
TRBJ2-4 | 17 | - | TRBV19 | TRBD1 | CASSTGQGSIAKNIQYF | TGTGCCAGTAGTACGGGACAGGGGTCAATAGCCAAAAACATTCAGTACTTC
TRBJ1-5 | 15 | - | TRBV6-1 | - | CASSELQGRNQPQHF | TGTGCCAGCAGTGAGCTACAGGGCCGCAATCAGCCCCAGCATTTT
TRBJ2-5 | 13 | - | TRBV10-3 | TRBD2 | CAITRGGGETQYF | TGTGCCATCACGCGGGGGGGCGGGGAGACCCAGTACTTC
TRBJ1-6 | 18 | once | TRBV27 | - | CASSFTGEGISYNSPLHF | TGTGCCAGCAGTTTTACGGGGGAAGGAATATCCTATAATTCACCCCTCCACTTT
TRBJ1-5 | 14 | - | TRBV9 | - | CASSVGRSNQPQHF | TGTGCCAGCAGCGTAGGCCGGAGCAATCAGCCCCAGCATTTT
TRBJ2-7 | 10 | once | TRBV6-5 | - | CAIFSYEQYF | TGTGCTATATTCTCCTACGAGCAGTACTTC
TRBJ1-1 | 14 | once | TRBV28 | - | CASSLPQSNTEAFF | TGTGCCAGCAGTTTACCGCAGTCCAACACTGAAGCTTTCTTT
TRBJ2-1 | 12 | - | TRBV2 | TRBD1 | CASSLPGQEQFF | TGTGCCAGCAGTTTACCGGGACAGGAGCAGTTCTTC
TRBJ2-3 | 15 | - | TRBV6-1 | TRBD2 | CASSEAAGGPDTQYF | TGTGCCAGCAGTGAAGCGGCGGGAGGTCCCGATACGCAGTATTTT
TRBJ1-3 | 14 | once | TRBV6-5 | - | CASSRADAGNTIYF | TGTGCCAGCAGTAGAGCGGACGCCGGAAACACCATATATTTT
TRBJ1-4 | 13 | - | TRBV18 | - | CASSQQTDEKLFF | TGTGCCAGCTCACAGCAGACAGATGAAAAACTGTTTTTT
TRBJ1-1 | 13 | - | TRBV11-2 | - | CASSSGIYTEAFF | TGTGCCAGCAGCTCGGGGATTTACACTGAAGCTTTCTTT
TRBJ2-5 | 15 | once | TRBV5-5 | - | CASSFMAAIQETQYF | TGTGCCAGCAGCTTTATGGCGGCGATCCAAGAGACCCAGTACTTC
TRBJ2-1 | 12 | - | TRBV9 | TRBD1 | CASSVEGAIQFF | TGTGCCAGCAGCGTAGAGGGGGCGATTCAGTTCTTC